This T cell receptor beta chain was identified in a study of blood T cells in healthy people across ages. CDR3 size: 17 residues. CDR1 is MNHNS and CDR2 is SASEGT in the germline V gene. Next came a second PCR, run for about 7 to 12 cycles, which used a sample-barcoded 5' primer along with a J-beta primer mix. TCRdb independently ran MiXCR on the 5' RACE reads; one entry per CDR3 protein. The table lists a few hundred thousand distinct CDR3 sequences, about 55% of them singletons, with around 49% in the top ten. The sample holds one count of this clonotype. One end of the junction is discordant with germline, which a read error may explain.

This TCR derives from a man aged 60-69 years in good health. Sequencing was performed on blood. The chain combines TRBV6-1 with TRBJ2-6; TRBD1 aligns across 7 bases. The CDR3 region is CATSDGLSGGWANVLTF. The DNA for the CDR3 is TGTGCCACCAGTGATGGTCTATCAGGGGGTTGGGCCAACGTCCTGACTTTC.